This T cell receptor (beta chain) was sequenced during a study of CD4 T cells in relation to SARS-CoV-2 and coronaviruses. The unexposed donors gave CD4+ T cells in about 2010-2019, prior to COVID-19. Naive and memory CD4+ T cells were separated from cryopreserved PBMCs. This clone was seen a few times. Its target is not known. Overall study findings and caveats: Memory recall responses, not primary responses primed in culture, are what the assay detects. In around 60% of donors, memory CD4+ clonotypes crossrecognized SARS-CoV-2 and at least one common cold coronavirus spike.

Uncultured naive and memory CD4+ T cells supplied DNA for deep TCR-beta sequencing. Only in-frame clones appear in the TCRdb table, and some are missing; sequencing was by immunoSEQ multiplex PCR. The sample yields roughly 63,000 clones, about 95% seen once. Per germline, CDR1 SEHNR and CDR2 FQNEAQ (reference sequence). There are 14 residues in the CDR3. Trimming shortened V by 2 bases and J by 8 bases, and 12 bases separated the two germline ends. The J gene is TRBJ1-4, the V gene TRBV7-9; maybe TRBD1 (5 bases). Sequenced sample: naive CD4+ T cells from PBMCs. Subset reported: naive CD4+ T cells isolated by negative enrichment. The clonotype comes from a human donor in good health. CDR3 amino acids: CASSLFGGGEKLFF. For the CDR3, the DNA is TGTGCCAGCAGCTTATTCGGGGGAGGCGAAAAACTGTTTTTT. The variable domain in full, completed from reference TRBV7-9 and TRBJ1-4, reads DTGVSQNPRHKITKRGQNVTFRCDPISEHNRLYWYRQTLGQGPEFLTYFQNEAQLEKSRLLSDRFSAERPKGSFSTLEIQRTEQGDSAMYLCASSLFGGGEKLFFGSGTQLSVL.